A single TCR beta chain is shown here with its context. Its antigen is unidentified. Germline loops: CDR1 SGHTA, CDR2 FQGTGA. The CDR3 consists of 13 residues. Trimming removed 8 bases from V and 4 bases from J, with 14 bases in between. The data belong to a study of T cell responses to AZD1222 COVID-19 vaccine. Study results and limitations: Most donors were white British, females outnumbered males, and clonal diversity was possibly underestimated. Just a handful of AZD1222 recipients tested seropositive at baseline. A rise in Spike-specific TCR breadth and depth followed two AZD1222 doses.

Second-dose recipients at about 4 or about 12 weeks were treated as one pooled group. Some clones are missing from TCRdb's copy, which holds only in-frame ones; the method was immunoSEQ multiplex PCR. The data contain some 100,000 clones, about 90% of them seen just once; the ten biggest clones take up 10%. This clonotype originated in an adult who received the AZD1222 COVID-19 vaccine. The sample in question was peripheral blood, obtained 28 days after the second AZD1222 dose. V and J are TRBV7-3 and TRBJ1-1, with D possibly being TRBD1 (6 bases). Written as DNA, the CDR3 is TGTGCCAGCGGGTTAGGGGGTGGCACTGAAGCTTTCTTT. Translated, it gives CASGLGGGTEAFF.